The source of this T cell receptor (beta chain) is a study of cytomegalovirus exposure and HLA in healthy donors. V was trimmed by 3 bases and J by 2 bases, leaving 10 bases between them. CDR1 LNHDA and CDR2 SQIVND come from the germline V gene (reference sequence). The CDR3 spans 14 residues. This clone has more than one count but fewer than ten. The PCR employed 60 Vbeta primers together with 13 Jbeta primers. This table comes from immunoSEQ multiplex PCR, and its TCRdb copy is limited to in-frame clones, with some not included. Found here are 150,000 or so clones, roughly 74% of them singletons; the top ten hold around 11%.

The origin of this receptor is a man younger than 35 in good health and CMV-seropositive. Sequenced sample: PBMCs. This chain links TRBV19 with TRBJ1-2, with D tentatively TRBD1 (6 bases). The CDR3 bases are TGTGCCAGTAGTATTCGGACAGAGAACTATGGCTACACCTTC. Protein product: CASSIRTENYGYTF.